What follows describes a single TCR beta chain. Libraries were prepared by immunoSEQ multiplex PCR; TCRdb keeps only in-frame clonotypes and omits some of them. In the table there are more than 100,000 clones, less than 90% of which are singletons. V was shortened by 3 bases and J by 2 bases, with 13 bases between the two germline ends. Germline CDR1 reads KGHSH; CDR2 reads LQKENI. The CDR3 length is 15 residues. The data stem from a study of T cell responses to AZD1222 COVID-19 vaccine. The material sequenced was peripheral blood, taken on day 0 of AZD1222 vaccination. The J gene is TRBJ1-2, the V gene TRBV18; tentatively, D is TRBD1 (5 bases). This clonotype was obtained from an adult in good health. In DNA form, the CDR3 reads TGTGCCAGCTCACCCCTTGGGGGTGAAAACTATGGCTACACCTTC. Translated, it gives CASSPLGGENYGYTF.